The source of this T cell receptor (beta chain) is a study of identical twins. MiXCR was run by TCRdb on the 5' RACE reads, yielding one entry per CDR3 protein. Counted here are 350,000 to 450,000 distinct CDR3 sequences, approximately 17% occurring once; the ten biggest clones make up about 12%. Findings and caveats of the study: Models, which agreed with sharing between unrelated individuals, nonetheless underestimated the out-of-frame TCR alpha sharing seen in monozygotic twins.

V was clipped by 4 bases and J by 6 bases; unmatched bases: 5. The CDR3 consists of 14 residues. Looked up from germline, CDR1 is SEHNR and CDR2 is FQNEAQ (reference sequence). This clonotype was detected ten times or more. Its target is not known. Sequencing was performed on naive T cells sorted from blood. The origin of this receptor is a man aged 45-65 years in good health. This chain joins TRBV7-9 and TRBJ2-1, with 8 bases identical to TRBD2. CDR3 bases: TGTGCCAGCAGCTCGGGACTAGTAAGCAATGAGCAGTTCTTC. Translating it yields CASSSGLVSNEQFF.